Below, 2 T cell receptor beta chains from the same sample are listed, as sequenced in a study of shared clonotypes between healthy human individuals. Repertoires were generated with immunoSEQ multiplex PCR, while TCRdb's copy carries only in-frame clones and drops some. In the table there are a few million clones, 90% to 97% of which are singletons. The sequencing sample was made of naive CD4+ T cells sorted from blood. Subset indicated: CD45RA+ positively selected. The origin of the receptors is a man between 18 and 29 years old in good health.

The genes are TRBV30 and TRBJ2-6; TRBD1 aligns across 9 bases. This CDR3 is built from 18 residues. Losses at the gene ends were 2 bases for V and 1 base for J; bases not matched to a gene: 9. Germline assignment: CDR1 GTSNPN and CDR2 SVGIG (reference sequence). The CDR3 region has the DNA TGTGCCTGGAGTCGTAACGACAGGGGGAAATCTGGGGCCAACGTCCTGACTTTC. The encoded protein is CAWSRNDRGKSGANVLTF.

J is TRBJ2-7 and V is TRBV6-1, with D hard to call. The CDR3 totals 12 residues. The V end lost 6 bases, the J end lost 0 bases, and 6 bases lay between the germline ends. Germline-derived CDR1 and CDR2 are MNHNS and SASEGT. CDR3: CASRSISYEQYF. The CDR3 DNA reads as TGTGCCAGCAGGTCAATCTCCTACGAGCAGTACTTC.